Detailed here is one T cell receptor (beta chain). This entry belongs to a study of shared clonotypes between healthy human individuals. V dropped 9 bases and J dropped 2; count of bases not matched to a gene: 7. The germline CDR1 and CDR2 sequences are SNHLY and FYNNEI. The CDR3 extends over 14 amino acids. Naive CD8 cells lacked CD45RO and underwent positive selection for CCR7, leaving out terminally differentiated effector memory CD45RA+ cells. The healthy adult donors were HIV-negative and reported no recent acute infections or vaccinations. Assay used: immunoSEQ multiplex PCR; TCRdb lists only in-frame clones, some missing. The sample lists just over 2,000,000 clones; 85% to 95% were seen once.

The specimen was naive CD8+ T cells sorted from blood. This sequence was found in a man between 18 and 35 years old in good health. The V call is TRBV2, the J call TRBJ1-2, with 9 bases aligning to TRBD1. The CDR3 bases are TGTGCCAGATCGACCGGGACAGGGAACTATGGCTACACCTTC. As protein: CARSTGTGNYGYTF. Together with reference TRBV2 and TRBJ1-2, the CDR3 gives the full variable domain: EPEVTQTPSHQVTQMGQEVILRCVPISNHLYFYWYRQILGQKVEFLVSFYNNEISEKSEIFDDQFSVERPDGSNFTLKIRSTKLEDSAMYFCARSTGTGNYGYTFGSGTRLTVV.